The 30 T cell receptor beta chains in this list originate from one sample, sequenced in a study of T cell clonality in common variable immunodeficiency (dated by TCRdb to the mid-2010s). Library method: the immunoSEQ multiplex PCR assay. Held by TCRdb, this immuneACCESS table contains in-frame sequences only and omits some clones. Under half of the omission traces to an unresolved V gene where checked; the cause of the rest is unknown. The data for this sample show around 55,000 clones, each detected more than once. The ten largest make up 1.8% of the sample. Sequencing input: peripheral blood mononuclear cells. The receptors were gathered from a person aged 18-70 years in good health.

In its sample, this clone was seen many times. CDR3 DNA (partial): TGTGCCAGCAGTTACTCATTTTTCGGTTCGGCGGAAGAGACC. This gives the protein CASSYSFFGSAEET. The entire CDR3 reads CASSYSFFGSAEETQYF. The chain has TRBV6-2 or TRBV6-3 and TRBJ2-5; D is uncertain. The read finishes 3 residues shy of the CDR3 end, and the germline J gene is used to complete it. Looked up from germline, CDR1 is MNHEY and CDR2 is SVGEGT. This CDR3 comprises 17 residues. V gave up 0 bases and J gave up 3 bases, with 17 bases separating them.

Comments on this clone: From the germline J gene comes the end of the CDR3, since the read stops 3 residues before it. V gene TRBV7-9 combines with J gene TRBJ2-7; TRBD1 matches 11 bases. V lost 5 bases to trimming and J lost 5 bases; unmatched junction nucleotides: 8. This CDR3 has 15 residues. Germline assignment: CDR1 SEHNR and CDR2 FQNEAQ (reference sequence). CDR3 bases read: TGTGCCAGCAGCCCACCGGACAGGGGGCTTGACGAG. This codes for CASSPPDRGLDE. The full CDR3 protein is CASSPPDRGLDEQYF.

At least ten counts were recorded for this clone. The read ends 3 residues early relative to the CDR3; the germline J gene fills the gap. The rearrangement joins TRBV6-2 or TRBV6-3 to TRBJ1-5; D is perhaps TRBD1 (6 bases). Trimming left V 6 bases short and J 5 bases short, with 11 bases between. CDR3 length equals 13 residues. CDR1 is MNHEY and CDR2 is SVGEGT in the germline V gene. CDR3 protein: CASRRTADQPQHF. CDR3 DNA, as far as it was read: TGTGCCAGCAGACGGACAGCCGATCAGCCC.

This clone was detected ten times or more. The read halts 3 residues ahead of the CDR3 end, with the missing end drawn from the germline J gene. This chain connects TRBV7-2 to TRBJ2-7; 9 positions match TRBD2. The CDR3 has 14 amino acids. CDR1 is SGHTA and CDR2 is FQGNSA in the germline V gene. V lost 1 base, J lost 6 bases, and 4 bases stayed unmatched. The CDR3 bases that were read are TGTGCCAGCAGCTTAGATAGCGGGAGCTTCGAG. Its protein product is CASSLDSGSFE. The CDR3, in full, reads CASSLDSGSFEQYF.

This clone turned up a few times. The CDR3 goes on 3 residues after the read ends, and that part is filled in from the germline J gene. The rearrangement joins TRBV6-4 to TRBJ1-2, with no clear D. Looked up from germline, CDR1 is MRHNA and CDR2 is SNTAGT. V was cut by 3 bases and J by 4 bases, with 6 bases left in between. The CDR3 length is 12 residues. This chain's CDR3 is CASSDSSYGYTF. CDR3 DNA, as far as it was read: TGTGCCAGCAGTGATTCCTCCTATGGC.

The sample holds many counts of this clone. The read halts 3 residues ahead of the CDR3 end, with the missing end drawn from the germline J gene. The J gene is TRBJ2-1, the V gene TRBV29-1; weak D call: TRBD2 (5 bases). In germline, CDR1 is SQVTM, CDR2 ANQGSEA. The CDR3 is made up of 15 amino acids. V lost 0 bases and J 3 bases, leaving 12 bases between the germline ends. CDR3 bases read: TGCAGCGTTGAAGATCAACGGGCGGGCTACAATGAG. Its protein product is CSVEDQRAGYNE. In full, the CDR3 reads CSVEDQRAGYNEQFF.

This clone was picked up many times. With the read ending 3 residues before the CDR3 end, the germline J gene is used to fill in that end. This chain connects TRBV12-3 or TRBV12-4 to TRBJ2-5; 8 bases map to TRBD1. The CDR3 totals 13 residues. J was trimmed by 3 bases and V by 6 bases; bases with no gene match: 3. The CDR3 region is CASRRGQEETQYF. The CDR3 bases that were read are TGTGCCAGCAGGAGGGGACAGGAAGAGACC.

This clone was seen a few times. From the germline J gene comes the end of the CDR3, since the read stops 3 residues before it. J is TRBJ2-1 and V is TRBV5-6, with D possibly being TRBD1 (5 bases). The CDR3 length is 14 residues. V was cut by 0 bases and J by 5 bases, with 9 bases left in between. The germline CDR1 and CDR2 sequences are SGHDT and YYEEEE. CDR3 DNA, as far as it was read: TGTGCCAGCAGCTTGGGGGGCCGGCACAATGAG. Its translation: CASSLGGRHNE. The full CDR3 protein reads CASSLGGRHNEQFF.

This clone has a count of ten or more. The observed sequence ends 3 residues before the CDR3 terminus, with the missing tail filled in from the germline J gene. V gene TRBV30 combines with J gene TRBJ1-5; D gene ambiguous. This CDR3 contains 16 residues. Between the trimmed V and J ends, which lost 2 bases and 7 bases, there was a span of 21 bases. The germline V gene has CDR1 GTSNPN and CDR2 SVGIG (reference sequence). The CDR3: CAWSPPGLEGVQPQHF. CDR3 bases read: TGTGCCTGGAGTCCCCCCGGACTCGAGGGTGTCCAGCCC.

This clone occurred a few times. The read falls 3 residues short of the CDR3 end, and the missing part is taken from the germline J gene. V gene TRBV19 combines with J gene TRBJ2-3; 7 nucleotides agree with TRBD1. The CDR3 is 15 amino acids. The germline V gene encodes CDR1 LNHDA and CDR2 SQIVND (reference sequence). Partial CDR3 DNA: TGTGCCAGTAGTCCCCCAGGGGGACGAAGCAAGACG. Translating it yields CASSPPGGRSKT. The CDR3 in full is CASSPPGGRSKTQYF. The whole variable domain, remainder taken from reference TRBV19 and TRBJ2-3, is DGGITQSPKYLFRKEGQNVTLSCEQNLNHDAMYWYRQDPGQGLRLIYYSQIVNDFQKGDIAEGYSVSREKKESFPLTVTSAQKNPTAFYLCASSPPGGRSKTQYFGPGTRLTVL.

This clone was detected only a few times. The read comes to an end 3 residues before the CDR3 does, leaving the germline J gene to fill in the end. The genes are TRBV18 and TRBJ1-5; a possible D gene is TRBD1 (6 bases). Germline CDR1 and CDR2: KGHSH and LQKENI. V was clipped by 3 bases and J by 5 bases, with 20 bases between them. The CDR3 extends over 17 amino acids. The chain's CDR3 is CASSPYQGRRDDQPQHF. CDR3 DNA, as far as it was read: TGTGCCAGCTCACCCTACCAGGGGAGGAGGGACGATCAGCCC.

This clone was found a few times. The read is 3 residues too short to cover the CDR3 end, so that end is filled in from the germline J gene. This rearrangement joins TRBV18 to TRBJ1-3, with a tentative D call TRBD1 (5 bases). The germline V gene encodes CDR1 KGHSH and CDR2 LQKENI. With 4 bases removed from V and 0 bases from J, the gap between germline ends came to 7 bases. The CDR3 length is 14 residues. The CDR3 bases that were read are TGTGCCAGCTCACAGGGGAGCTCTGGAAACACC. Amino acid sequence: CASSQGSSGNT. The entire CDR3 sequence reads CASSQGSSGNTIYF.

The sample holds many counts of this clone. With the read ending 3 residues before the CDR3 end, the germline J gene is used to fill in that end. This chain joins TRBV7-8 and TRBJ2-7; D is possibly TRBD1 (7 bases). Germline V gene data show CDR1 as SGHVS and CDR2 as FQNEAQ. The CDR3 length is 14 residues. The ends were cut back, 5 bases at V and 4 bases at J, with 15 bases in the middle. CDR3 sequence reads: CASSVVTGRYEQYF. Partial CDR3 DNA: TGTGCCAGCAGCGTCGTGACAGGGAGGTACGAG.

This clone occurred many times. The read finishes 3 residues shy of the CDR3 end, and the germline J gene is used to complete it. This chain joins TRBV7-8 and TRBJ2-7, with 12 bases identical to TRBD2. CDR3 length equals 15 residues. The junction had 10 bases not matched to a gene; V was cut back by 8 bases and J by 5 bases. Germline V gene data show CDR1 as SGHVS and CDR2 as FQNEAQ. Partial CDR3 DNA: TGTGCCAGCTCGGCGACTAGCGGGAGTTCCAACGAG. Translation gives CASSATSGSSNE. The whole CDR3 is CASSATSGSSNEQYF. Using reference TRBV7-8 and TRBJ2-7 for the parts outside the CDR3, the full variable domain is GAGVSQSPRYKVAKRGQDVALRCDPISGHVSLFWYQQALGQGPEFLTYFQNEAQLDKSGLPSDRFFAERPEGSVSTLKIQRTQQEDSAVYLCASSATSGSSNEQYFGPGTRLTVT.

This clone was recorded at least ten times. The read terminates 3 residues ahead of where the CDR3 ends, so the germline J gene completes it. The chain couples TRBV5-1 to TRBJ1-1; no definite D call. The length of the CDR3 is 11 residues. Trimming stripped 7 bases from V and 6 bases from J, with 10 bases between. CDR1 and CDR2 (germline): SGHRS, YFSETQ. Incomplete CDR3 DNA: TGCGCCAGCCAGGCCGGGGCTGAA. It yields the protein CASQAGAE. The whole CDR3 sequence reads CASQAGAEAFF.

This clone was seen many times. The read ends 3 residues early relative to the CDR3; the germline J gene fills the gap. This chain uses TRBV4-2 with TRBJ2-7; no clear D gene. Trimming cost V 0 bases and J 2 bases, with 5 bases left between them. Germline V gene lookup returns CDR1 LGHNA and CDR2 YNFKEQ. This CDR3 spans 13 amino acids. The CDR3 DNA, read in part, is TGTGCCAGCAGCCAAGACACAACCTACGAG. Its translation: CASSQDTTYE. The CDR3 in full is CASSQDTTYEQYF.

This clone has a handful of counts. At one of its ends the junction is not consistent with the germline gene, which may arise from a read error. Read coverage stops 3 residues before the CDR3 terminus; the germline J gene supplies the remainder. This chain uses TRBV7-7 with TRBJ2-6; 11 bases are shared with TRBD2. The CDR3 sequence is 17 residues long. Germline CDR1 reads SSHAT; CDR2 reads FNYEAQ (reference sequence). CDR3 DNA (partial): TGTGCTAGCAGCTTCGGACTAGCGGGTGCTGGGGCCAACGTC. Translating gives CASSFGLAGAGANV. The entire CDR3 reads CASSFGLAGAGANVLTF. Looking up the rest from reference TRBV7-7 and TRBJ2-6 gives the full variable domain: GAGVSQSPRYKVTKRGQDVTLRCDPISSHATLYWYQQALGQGPEFLTYFNYEAQPDKSGLPSDRFSAERPEGSISTLTIQRTEQRDSAMYRCASSFGLAGAGANVLTFGAGSRLTVL.

This clone was seen at least ten times. The read terminates 3 residues ahead of where the CDR3 ends, so the germline J gene completes it. This chain connects TRBV18 to TRBJ1-2, with D maybe TRBD1 (5 bases). V dropped 0 bases and J dropped 5 bases, with 16 bases sitting between them. The V gene's germline CDR1 is KGHSH and CDR2 LQKENI. This CDR3 spans 16 amino acids. CDR3 in amino acids: CASSPPGQGSLYGYTF. Incomplete CDR3 DNA: TGTGCCAGCTCACCACCGGGGCAGGGTAGTTTGTATGGC. Full variable domain (remainder filled in from reference TRBV18 and TRBJ1-2): NAGVMQNPRHLVRRRGQEARLRCSPMKGHSHVYWYRQLPEEGLKFMVYLQKENIIDESGMPKERFSAEFPKEGPSILRIQQVVRGDSAAYFCASSPPGQGSLYGYTFGSGTRLTVV.

This clone came up many times. The CDR3 extends 3 residues past the end of the read, so its final part is completed from the germline J gene. The chain is built from TRBV5-4 and TRBJ2-1, with 8 bases that match TRBD2. CDR1 and CDR2 (germline): SGHNT, YYREEE (reference sequence). The CDR3 is 15 residues long. The junction had 7 bases not matched to a gene; V was cut back by 4 bases and J by 4 bases. The CDR3 here is CASSLTSGEYNEQFF. The CDR3 DNA, read in part, is TGTGCCAGCAGCCTAACTAGCGGCGAATACAATGAG.

The table lists this clone with many counts. The read stops 3 residues short of the end of the CDR3; the missing end is completed from the germline J gene. The chain couples TRBV5-1 to TRBJ2-1; unclear D gene. The CDR3 has 13 amino acids. The V gene's germline CDR1 is SGHRS and CDR2 YFSETQ. V lost 0 bases and J lost 7, with 8 bases in between. CDR3 DNA (partial): TGCGCCAGCAGCTTGGCCTCAGGTAATGAG. Protein: CASSLASGNE. The CDR3 in full is CASSLASGNEQFF.

This clone was observed many times. Sequencing ends 3 residues short of the CDR3 end; the germline J gene provides the rest. This chain links TRBV5-1 with TRBJ2-1; 8 bases are a match to TRBD2. Germline V lookup: CDR1 SGHRS, CDR2 YFSETQ. This CDR3 has 15 amino acids. J gave up 3 bases and V 4 bases, and 6 bases lay outside the gene matches. The CDR3 sequence: CASSGSGTSYNEQFF. CDR3 DNA, as far as it was read: TGCGCCAGCAGCGGCTCCGGGACTAGCTACAATGAG.

This clone was seen repeatedly, ten times or more. The CDR3 is cut off 3 residues early in the read; its end comes from the germline J gene. The chain joins TRBV30 to TRBJ2-7, with D unclear. V was pared by 8 bases and J by 3 bases, with 11 bases between. In germline, CDR1 is GTSNPN, CDR2 SVGIG (reference sequence). The CDR3 runs 11 residues. CDR3 region: CAATRGYEQYF. Incomplete CDR3 DNA: TGTGCCGCGACGCGCGGCTACGAG.

This clone was counted many times. Coverage ceases 3 residues before the CDR3 finishes, and the germline J gene fills in the end. V gene TRBV20-1 combines with J gene TRBJ2-7; 11 bases align to TRBD1. The CDR3 is 15 amino acids. The germline V gene has CDR1 DFQATT and CDR2 SNEGSKA (reference sequence). Trimming cost V 0 bases and J 3 bases; bases outside gene matches: 4. The CDR3 bases that were read are TGCAGTGCTAGAGATAGGACAGGGGGCCTCTACGAG. Amino acids: CSARDRTGGLYE. The full CDR3 reads CSARDRTGGLYEQYF.

The table lists this clone with a few counts. This clone may be a read error of a much larger clone one base away. Read coverage stops 3 residues before the CDR3 terminus; the germline J gene supplies the remainder. The V gene is TRBV7-3, the J gene TRBJ2-5; 7 bases are shared with TRBD2. The germline V gene encodes CDR1 SGHTA and CDR2 FQGTGA. This CDR3 has 14 amino acids. The CDR3 loop is CASSLGLTTDTQYF. The part of the CDR3 DNA that was read is TGTGCCAGCAGCCTGGGACTAACCACAGATACC.

There are a few counts of this clone. The CDR3 goes on 3 residues after the read ends, and that part is filled in from the germline J gene. The genes are TRBV6-2 or TRBV6-3 and TRBJ1-1; 7 bases match TRBD1. Germline CDR1 MNHEY, CDR2 SVGEGT. The CDR3 spans 16 residues. Trimming cost V 7 bases and J 0 bases; bases outside gene matches: 11. CDR3 DNA (partial): TGTGCCAGCACCCCTATGGACAGGCCTATGAACACTGAA. This sequence encodes CASTPMDRPMNTE. The whole CDR3 sequence is CASTPMDRPMNTEAFF.

Notes on this clone: One end of the junction does not line up with germline, which may come from a read error. The read stops 3 residues short of the end of the CDR3; the missing end is completed from the germline J gene. This chain joins TRBV7-7 and TRBJ2-3; TRBD1 might be the D (6 bases). The CDR3 runs 13 residues. In germline, CDR1 is SSHAT, CDR2 FNYEAQ (reference sequence). The CDR3 DNA, read in part, is TGTGCTAGCAGCTTGGACAGAAAAGAGACG. As protein: CASSLDRKET. The whole CDR3 is CASSLDRKETQYF.

This clone has ten or more counts. The read is 3 residues too short to cover the CDR3 end, so that end is filled in from the germline J gene. This chain joins TRBV29-1 and TRBJ1-2; D ambiguous. The CDR3 consists of 13 residues. Germline values: CDR1 SQVTM, CDR2 ANQGSEA. Trimming removed 3 bases from V and 3 bases from J, with 11 bases in between. CDR3 loop: CSVDKSGYYGYTF. The CDR3 DNA, read in part, is TGCAGCGTTGATAAGTCAGGTTACTATGGC.

This clone was counted at least ten times. The CDR3 end is not reached by the read, which stops 3 residues before it; the germline J gene fills it in. The chain joins TRBV29-1 to TRBJ1-6; D is unclear. V was trimmed by 6 bases and J by 10 bases, leaving 16 bases between them. The CDR3 is made up of 13 amino acids. The germline gives CDR1 SQVTM, CDR2 ANQGSEA. The DNA read from the CDR3 is TGCAGCGTGATGACAACCGGAGACTCACCC. Its translation is CSVMTTGDSP. The whole CDR3 region reads CSVMTTGDSPLHF.

This clone was recorded at least ten times. The read comes to an end 3 residues before the CDR3 does, leaving the germline J gene to fill in the end. J is TRBJ2-2 and V is TRBV7-9, with D possibly being TRBD1 or TRBD2 (5 bases each). Germline V CDR1 and CDR2: SEHNR, FQNEAQ (reference sequence). Trimming took off 4 bases at V and 9 bases at J, with 9 bases between the two ends. CDR3 length equals 12 residues. The CDR3 loop is CASSSGSRELFF. The sequenced CDR3 bases are TGTGCCAGCAGCTCAGGGAGTCGGGAG.

This clone was observed at least ten times. From the germline J gene comes the end of the CDR3, since the read stops 3 residues before it. The chain recombines TRBV19 with TRBJ2-1, with a tentative D call TRBD1 (6 bases). CDR3 length: 14 residues. Trimming left V 3 bases short and J 3 bases short, with 9 bases between. Germline-derived CDR1 and CDR2 are LNHDA and SQIVND (reference sequence). The chain's CDR3 is CASSMSGVYNEQFF. The sequenced CDR3 bases are TGTGCCAGTAGTATGTCAGGGGTCTACAATGAG.